These 7 T cell receptor beta chains came from one sample sequenced in a study of CXCR3-negative and CXCR3-positive naive CD8 T cells (dated by TCRdb to the late 2010s). The reads were generated on a NextSeq 550. The Human TCR Profiling Kit (MiLaboratory) was used to make UMI-labeled 5' RACE TRB cDNA libraries. The reads, reprocessed by TCRdb, yield one row per CDR3 protein sequence and no DNA. The sample's table lists a count of about 120,000 distinct CDR3 sequences. The top ten constitute approximately 0.3% of the sample. Sequenced input: naive CXCR3- CD8+ T cells from blood. In light of the paper, this sample's cell subset or site label describes: CD45RO-CCR7+CD27+CD95- naive CD8+ T cells lacking CXCR3 (TNR3-). The receptors were sampled from a human donor in good health. Some clones in this sample may be carry-over from other donors' samples.

The V gene is TRBV7-9, the J gene TRBJ2-7. Germline CDR1 is SEHNR and CDR2 is FQNEAQ (reference sequence). CDR3 length: 15 residues. This chain's CDR3 is CASSSSIGNFYEQYF.

The chain carries TRBV30 and TRBJ1-1. This CDR3 is 15 amino acids long. Germline assignment: CDR1 GTSNPN and CDR2 SVGIG (reference sequence). This chain's CDR3 is CAWGPLGQEYTEAFF. Using reference TRBV30 and TRBJ1-1 for the parts outside the CDR3, the full variable domain is SQTIHQWPATLVQPVGSPLSLECTVEGTSNPNLYWYRQAAGRGLQLLFYSVGIGQISSEVPQNLSASRPQDRQFILSSKKLLLSDSGFYLCAWGPLGQEYTEAFFGQGTRLTVV.

The V gene is TRBV28, the J gene TRBJ2-2. The CDR3 totals 17 residues. The germline CDR1 and CDR2 sequences are MDHEN and SYDVKM. The CDR3 loop reads CASSLRYGGLGTGELFF.

The chain carries TRBV25-1 and TRBJ1-2; TCRdb proposes TRBD1, but this gene call is untestable without DNA. The germline V gene encodes CDR1 MGHDK and CDR2 SYGVNS. The CDR3 has 15 residues. This chain's CDR3 is CASSSWDDANYGYTF.

The chain uses TRBV12-3 or TRBV12-4 and TRBJ2-1. This CDR3 has 13 residues. This CDR3 reads CASSLAGFNEQFF.

This chain joins TRBV27 and TRBJ2-3; the TCRdb call, TRBD1, lacks DNA for checking. The CDR3 is 16 amino acids. Looked up from germline, CDR1 is MNHEY and CDR2 is SMNVEV (reference sequence). The CDR3 spells CASSMLPGLATDTQYF.

The chain couples TRBV7-8 to TRBJ2-3; TCRdb designates TRBD2, a call that cannot be tested without DNA. The CDR3 has 19 residues. Looked up from germline, CDR1 is SGHVS and CDR2 is FQNEAQ. CDR3 amino acids: CASRKPPGLAGGPTDTQYF. Based on the CDR3 plus reference TRBV7-8 and TRBJ2-3, the full variable domain is GAGVSQSPRYKVAKRGQDVALRCDPISGHVSLFWYQQALGQGPEFLTYFQNEAQLDKSGLPSDRFFAERPEGSVSTLKIQRTQQEDSAVYLCASRKPPGLAGGPTDTQYFGPGTRLTVL.